This passage covers 28 T cell receptor beta chains from one sample sequenced in a study of T cells after yellow fever vaccination. MiXCR was run by TCRdb on the 5' RACE reads, yielding one entry per CDR3 protein. Of about 340,000 distinct CDR3 sequences in the sample, 12% were seen once. The material was CD4+ T cells sorted from PBMCs, obtained 15 days after the yellow fever booster vaccination. These receptors all come from a man aged 18 to 30 who received the YFV17D yellow fever vaccine.

The rearrangement joins TRBV15 to TRBJ1-5, with 9 bases that match TRBD1. Germline values: CDR1 LNHNV, CDR2 YYDKDF (reference sequence). V gave up 5 bases and J gave up 6 bases; unmatched junction bases: 8. This CDR3 has 15 residues. Here the CDR3 reads CATSVLGQGTQPQHF. CDR3 in DNA: TGTGCCACCAGCGTATTGGGACAGGGCACTCAGCCCCAGCATTTT. The entire variable domain, with the rest obtained from reference TRBV15 and TRBJ1-5, is as follows: DAMVIQNPRYQVTQFGKPVTLSCSQTLNHNVMYWYQQKSSQAPKLLFHYYDKDFNNEADTPDNFQSRRPNTSFCFLDIRSPGLGDTAMYLCATSVLGQGTQPQHFGDGTRLSIL.

DNA for the CDR3: TGCAGTGCGAAGGCCCGGAACAGCTCCTACGAGCAGTACGTC. It translates to CSAKARNSSYEQYV. J is TRBJ2-7 and V is TRBV20-1; D ambiguous. Germline lookup yields CDR1 DFQATT and CDR2 SNEGSKA (reference sequence). Trimming shortened V by 6 bases and J by 0 bases, and 15 bases separated the two germline ends. This CDR3 contains 14 residues.

Only a few counts were recorded for this clonotype. The chain links TRBV15 to TRBJ2-5, with 9 positions matching TRBD2. V lost 1 base, J lost 4 bases, and 4 bases stayed unmatched. This CDR3 is 15 amino acids long. Per germline, CDR1 LNHNV and CDR2 YYDKDF (reference sequence). Here the CDR3 reads CATSRGDSGGETQYF. The CDR3, as DNA: TGTGCCACCAGCAGAGGGGATAGCGGGGGAGAGACCCAGTACTTC.

V is TRBV11-2 and J is TRBJ2-3, with 7 bases aligning to TRBD2. The CDR3 is 16 residues long. CDR1 is SGHAT and CDR2 is FQNNGV in the germline V gene. V lost 3 bases to trimming and J lost 1 base; unmatched junction nucleotides: 7. CDR3 DNA sequence: TGTGCCAGCAGCTTTGGATCGGGGGGACGCACAGATACGCAGTATTTT. This encodes CASSFGSGGRTDTQYF.

This clonotype was counted only a few times. This rearrangement joins TRBV5-1 to TRBJ2-7; no clear D. The CDR3 is 13 amino acids. Trimming pared 0 bases from V and 3 bases from J, leaving 7 bases between. From germline, CDR1 is SGHRS and CDR2 YFSETQ. CDR3 coding DNA: TGCGCCAGCAGCTTGGGGGCAGGCTACGAGCAGTACTTC. Residues: CASSLGAGYEQYF. Together with reference TRBV5-1 and TRBJ2-7, the CDR3 gives the full variable domain: KAGVTQTPRYLIKTRGQQVTLSCSPISGHRSVSWYQQTPGQGLQFLFEYFSETQRNKGNFPGRFSGRQFSNSRSEMNVSTLELGDSALYLCASSLGAGYEQYFGPGTRLTVT.

J is TRBJ2-3 and V is TRBV4-2; 9 bases are a match to TRBD2. The trim removed 0 bases at V and 4 bases at J, leaving 11 bases unmatched. The V gene's germline CDR1 is LGHNA and CDR2 YNFKEQ. This CDR3 spans 18 amino acids. CDR3 DNA: TGTGCCAGCAGCCAAGATGGCGAGCGGGGGGAGGGGGCAGATACGCAGTATTTT. It encodes CASSQDGERGEGADTQYF.

The J gene is TRBJ2-6, the V gene TRBV5-1; D is possibly TRBD2 (5 bases). The CDR3 is made up of 17 amino acids. V was shortened by 1 base and J by 0 bases, with 11 bases between the two germline ends. Germline V CDR1 and CDR2: SGHRS, YFSETQ. CDR3 in DNA: TGCGCCAGCAGCTTGTTAGGGAGAATCTCTGGGGCCAACGTCCTGACTTTC. Amino acid sequence: CASSLLGRISGANVLTF.

This chain links TRBV18 with TRBJ1-1; no clear D. Germline V lookup: CDR1 KGHSH, CDR2 LQKENI. Trimming pared 6 bases from V and 0 bases from J, leaving 11 bases between. The CDR3 is made up of 14 amino acids. The CDR3 nucleotides are TGTGCCAGCTCCCGGCAGAGGATGAACACTGAAGCTTTCTTT. Amino acid sequence: CASSRQRMNTEAFF. The complete variable domain, with remaining parts taken from reference TRBV18 and TRBJ1-1, reads NAGVMQNPRHLVRRRGQEARLRCSPMKGHSHVYWYRQLPEEGLKFMVYLQKENIIDESGMPKERFSAEFPKEGPSILRIQQVVRGDSAAYFCASSRQRMNTEAFFGQGTRLTVV.

This clonotype was counted only a few times. V usage is TRBV28 and J usage is TRBJ2-1; D gene uncertain. The V end was cut by 6 bases, the J end by 0 bases, with 15 bases between. The CDR3 spans 16 residues. The germline V gene encodes CDR1 MDHEN and CDR2 SYDVKM. In DNA form, the CDR3 reads TGTGCCAGCAGCACTCCACGGGCAGGCTCCTACAATGAGCAGTTCTTC. Its protein product is CASSTPRAGSYNEQFF.

This chain links TRBV12-5 with TRBJ2-7; no definite D call. Germline lookup yields CDR1 LGHNT and CDR2 FRNRAP. CDR3 size: 15 residues. Trimming stripped 0 bases from V and 2 bases from J, with 11 bases between. The CDR3 DNA sequence: TGTGCTAGTGGTTTGGTCCTCTCGCAAACCTACGAGCAGTACTTC. It yields the protein CASGLVLSQTYEQYF.

The chain links TRBV12-3 or TRBV12-4 to TRBJ2-2; D remains ambiguous. The CDR3 runs 14 residues. V dropped 6 bases and J dropped 4 bases, with 12 bases sitting between them. The CDR3, as DNA: TGTGCCAGCAGCCTCCGTCTGCCCACCGGGGAGCTGTTTTTT. Residues: CASSLRLPTGELFF.

This clonotype was detected only a few times. The rearrangement joins TRBV20-1 to TRBJ2-4, with 8 bases that match TRBD1. CDR3 length: 18 residues. J was trimmed by 3 bases and V by 2 bases; bases with no gene match: 15. Germline CDR1 reads DFQATT; CDR2 reads SNEGSKA (reference sequence). The CDR3 loop reads CSARPTGASEYFKNIQYF. Here the CDR3 DNA reads TGCAGTGCTAGACCGACAGGGGCGAGTGAATATTTCAAAAACATTCAGTACTTC.

This chain uses TRBV12-3 or TRBV12-4 with TRBJ1-5; TRBD1 aligns across 9 bases. CDR3 length equals 15 residues. J was trimmed by 4 bases and V by 1 base; bases with no gene match: 2. The CDR3 is CASSLGDRDNQPQHF. The CDR3 DNA is TGTGCCAGCAGTTTAGGGGACAGGGATAATCAGCCCCAGCATTTT.

DNA for the CDR3: TGCAGTGCTAGCGTACCGGGACAGGGGGCAAATGAGCAGTTCTTC. Translation: CSASVPGQGANEQFF. The J gene is TRBJ2-1, the V gene TRBV20-1; TRBD1 agrees at 12 bases. Germline V lookup: CDR1 DFQATT, CDR2 SNEGSKA (reference sequence). CDR3 length equals 15 residues. Trimming at V came to 3 bases and at J to 7 bases, leaving 7 bases not matched to a gene.

The chain carries TRBV7-9 and TRBJ2-3, with 12 bases that match TRBD2. This CDR3 comprises 20 residues. Unmatched junction bases numbered 16, after V lost 1 base and J lost 5 bases. The germline gives CDR1 SEHNR, CDR2 FQNEAQ (reference sequence). Written as DNA, the CDR3 is TGTGCCAGCAGCTTAGAGTTCGGACTAGCGGGGTTATCCAAGGTAGATACGCAGTATTTT. As protein: CASSLEFGLAGLSKVDTQYF.

J is TRBJ2-3 and V is TRBV20-1; 11 positions match TRBD2. Germline V lookup: CDR1 DFQATT, CDR2 SNEGSKA (reference sequence). The trim removed 5 bases at V and 2 bases at J, leaving 9 bases unmatched. CDR3 length equals 16 residues. CDR3 sequence reads: CSAPLGTSGTTDTQYF. CDR3 nucleotide sequence: TGCAGTGCTCCTCTCGGGACTAGCGGCACCACAGATACGCAGTATTTT.

This clonotype was counted only a few times. The rearrangement links TRBV29-1 to TRBJ1-2; D might be TRBD1 (5 bases). Germline-derived CDR1 and CDR2 are SQVTM and ANQGSEA. The CDR3 totals 13 residues. Trimming took off 3 bases at V and 1 base at J, with 9 bases between the two ends. The CDR3, as DNA: TGCAGCGTTGAGGACAAGTTTAACTATGGCTACACCTTC. This gives the protein CSVEDKFNYGYTF.

V is TRBV7-3 and J is TRBJ2-2, with D perhaps given as TRBD1 or TRBD2 (6 bases each). The CDR3 is made up of 16 amino acids. The germline CDR1 and CDR2 sequences are SGHTA and FQGTGA. Trimming left V 5 bases short and J 0 bases short, with 13 bases between. CDR3 in DNA: TGTGCCAGCAGCCTGTGGGGGGCCTCGAACACCGGGGAGCTGTTTTTT. It yields the protein CASSLWGASNTGELFF.

The sample holds a few counts of this clonotype. The chain recombines TRBV29-1 with TRBJ2-1; D is unclear. This CDR3 is built from 12 residues. Trimming removed 6 bases from V and 8 bases from J, with 14 bases in between. From germline, CDR1 is SQVTM and CDR2 ANQGSEA. The CDR3 spells CSVVWPWDEQFF. CDR3 DNA sequence: TGCAGCGTAGTCTGGCCATGGGATGAGCAGTTCTTC.

The gene calls are TRBV29-1 and TRBJ1-2; 8 nucleotides match TRBD1. J lost 4 bases, V lost 6 bases, and 7 bases had no gene match. The CDR3 is 13 amino acids. Germline lookup yields CDR1 SQVTM and CDR2 ANQGSEA. The CDR3, as DNA: TGCAGCGTAGGGACAGGAGTAGTCTATGGCTACACCTTC. Its protein product is CSVGTGVVYGYTF.

The V and J genes are TRBV24-1 and TRBJ2-3; D possibly corresponds to TRBD1 (5 bases). CDR3 length: 15 amino acids. V lost 3 bases and J 3 bases, leaving 12 bases between the germline ends. In germline, CDR1 is KGHDR, CDR2 SFDVKD. CDR3 protein: CATSDGSGSTDTQYF. CDR3 sequence (DNA): TGTGCCACCAGTGATGGGTCAGGGTCTACAGATACGCAGTATTTT.

There are a few counts of this clonotype. V usage is TRBV12-3 or TRBV12-4 and J usage is TRBJ2-5, with D tentatively TRBD2 (5 bases). CDR3 length: 13 amino acids. V lost 2 bases and J 12 bases, leaving 16 bases between the germline ends. CDR3 region: CASSLTSDLREYF. CDR3 in DNA: TGTGCCAGCAGTTTAACATCGGACCTGCGGGAGTACTTC.

This clonotype has only a few counts. The J gene is TRBJ1-2, the V gene TRBV20-1; D remains unclear. Per germline, CDR1 DFQATT and CDR2 SNEGSKA (reference sequence). The germline V and J ends were trimmed by 3 bases and 3 bases, with 11 bases remaining between them. CDR3 length equals 13 residues. CDR3 sequence reads: CSASSGEDYGYTF. Written as DNA, the CDR3 is TGCAGTGCTAGTAGCGGTGAGGACTATGGCTACACCTTC.

Many counts were recorded for this clonotype. This chain joins TRBV4-2 and TRBJ2-5; D is perhaps TRBD1 (5 bases). This CDR3 has 15 residues. Trimming took 1 base from V and 5 from J, leaving 14 bases between them. Per germline, CDR1 LGHNA and CDR2 YNFKEQ. CDR3 coding DNA: TGTGCCAGCAGCCAAGGGGGCCCAGGGCGGGAGACCCAGTACTTC. This sequence encodes CASSQGGPGRETQYF.

The J gene is TRBJ2-2, the V gene TRBV9; D unresolved. Germline CDR1 SGDLS, CDR2 YYNGEE. V lost 0 bases and J lost 4, with 10 bases in between. The CDR3 has 15 amino acids. CDR3 protein: CASSVAHRGTGELFF. Written as DNA, the CDR3 is TGTGCCAGCAGCGTAGCTCATCGAGGCACCGGGGAGCTGTTTTTT.

This rearrangement joins TRBV6-5 to TRBJ2-7; 7 nucleotides line up with TRBD1. Trimming removed 6 bases from V and 4 bases from J; junction bases left unmatched: 15. Germline V gives CDR1 MNHEY, CDR2 SVGAGI. CDR3 size: 16 residues. The CDR3 loop is CASRIGGLGVLYEQYF. The CDR3, as DNA: TGTGCCAGCAGAATAGGGGGCCTCGGGGTGTTGTACGAGCAGTACTTC.

This rearrangement joins TRBV20-1 to TRBJ1-5, with 9 nucleotides matching TRBD1. The CDR3 loop spans 13 amino acids. Germline V gives CDR1 DFQATT, CDR2 SNEGSKA (reference sequence). Trimming at V came to 1 base and at J to 7 bases, leaving 2 bases not matched to a gene. This CDR3 reads CSARGQGGQPQHF. The DNA of the CDR3 is TGCAGTGCTAGAGGACAGGGGGGCCAGCCCCAGCATTTT.

The chain employs TRBV20-1 and TRBJ1-6; TRBD1 is a possible D gene (5 bases). V lost 3 bases to trimming and J lost 3 bases, with 12 bases between them. Looked up from germline, CDR1 is DFQATT and CDR2 is SNEGSKA (reference sequence). The CDR3 spans 15 residues. The CDR3 here is CSASLTGGYNSPLHF. CDR3 DNA sequence: TGCAGTGCTAGCCTTACAGGTGGCTATAATTCACCCCTCCACTTT.